A selection of T cell receptor beta chains follows, all from one sample in a study of OX40 agonist ivuxolimab in advanced cancers. TCRdb's copy holds only in-frame clones and misses some; the assay was immunoSEQ multiplex PCR. The repertoire includes 36,000 or so clones, about 88% of them detected once, and roughly 4% sits in the top ten. This specimen consisted of CD4+ or CD8+ T cells sorted from blood, obtained in a trial of the OX40 agonist ivuxolimab. The receptors here all came from an adult with an advanced solid tumor such as melanoma, head and neck, liver or kidney cancer. Each CDR3 is given with its conserved first and last residue. The order of the fields is CDR3 DNA, CDR3 protein, D gene, V gene, J gene, clone size. A D gene is named only where the DNA matches it firmly. The size entry is marked missing in some rows and otherwise reads once, few, many or a size class.

TGTGCTAGTGGTTTGGGACAGGGCGCCCACGAGCAGTACTTC	CASGLGQGAHEQYF	TRBD1	TRBV12-5	TRBJ2-7	NA
TGTGCCAGCACAACGGCAGGGAAAAACATTCAGTACTTC	CASTTAGKNIQYF	NA	TRBV7-9	TRBJ2-4	NA
TGTGCCAGCAGCTTCCCCAGATCGGGGGCCCCTGAAGCTTTCTTT	CASSFPRSGAPEAFF	NA	TRBV7-9	TRBJ1-1	NA
TGCGCCAGCAGCTTTGATAGCGGGAGGTCCTCTGAGCAGTTCTTC	CASSFDSGRSSEQFF	TRBD2	TRBV5-1	TRBJ2-1	NA
TGTGCCTGGGGAGTAGGTGGCACAGATACGCAGTATTTT	CAWGVGGTDTQYF	NA	TRBV30	TRBJ2-3	NA
TGTGCCAGCAGTTCAGGGAGGTTGGAGACCCAGTACTTC	CASSSGRLETQYF	NA	TRBV5-6	TRBJ2-5	NA
TGTGCCAGCAGCTTAGGCCCAGAAAGGAACACTGAAGCTTTCTTT	CASSLGPERNTEAFF	NA	TRBV7-9	TRBJ1-1	NA
TGTGCCAGCAGTCCTCCGGTGGGCGAGCAGTACTTC	CASSPPVGEQYF	NA	TRBV27	TRBJ2-7	NA
TGCAGTGCTAGCAGGGGAACTGAAGCTTTCTTT	CSASRGTEAFF	NA	TRBV20-1	TRBJ1-1	NA
TGCGCCAGCAGCCCGGGGACTAGCGGGAGTATCTACGAGCAGTACTTC	CASSPGTSGSIYEQYF	TRBD2	TRBV5-1	TRBJ2-7	NA
TGTGCCAGCTCACCCGCAGGGGTTCCAGATACGCAGTATTTT	CASSPAGVPDTQYF	NA	TRBV18	TRBJ2-3	NA
TGTGCCAGCAAAATTACAGGCTCCTACGAGCAGTACTTC	CASKITGSYEQYF	NA	TRBV6-5	TRBJ2-7	NA
TGCGCCAGCAGCTTGGGGACCCAATCTAGACTAGCGGGGGGTGAGCAGTTCTTC	CASSLGTQSRLAGGEQFF	TRBD2	TRBV5-1	TRBJ2-1	NA
TGTGCCAGCAGCTTGGGTAGGACAGATACGCAGTATTTT	CASSLGRTDTQYF	NA	TRBV5-4	TRBJ2-3	NA
TGTGCCATCAGTGGGCGGGAGGAGCAGTTCTTC	CAISGREEQFF	TRBD2	TRBV10-3	TRBJ2-1	NA
TGTGCCAGCACCCCGAGAGGACACCCTGAAGCTTTCTTT	CASTPRGHPEAFF	NA	TRBV11-1	TRBJ1-1	NA
TGTGCCAGCAGTGGAGGGACAGCTTACAATCAGCCCCAGCATTTT	CASSGGTAYNQPQHF	TRBD1	TRBV6-1	TRBJ1-5	NA
TGTGCCATCAGTGAGGCCCGCGGACCGGACGAGCAGTACTTC	CAISEARGPDEQYF	NA	TRBV10-3	TRBJ2-7	NA
TGTGCCAGTAGTTACCCCAGGACTTGGGGGGAAGAGACCCAGTACTTC	CASSYPRTWGEETQYF	NA	TRBV19	TRBJ2-5	once
TGTGCCAGCTCTACGGGACAGGGCGGTTTAGAGACCCAGTACTTC	CASSTGQGGLETQYF	TRBD1	TRBV18	TRBJ2-5	NA
TGTGCCAGCAGCTCTGACAATCAGCCCCAGCATTTT	CASSSDNQPQHF	NA	TRBV7-9	TRBJ1-5	many
TGTGCCAGCAATATGGACGCGGGGACATTCTCACCCCTCCACTTT	CASNMDAGTFSPLHF	NA	TRBV6-6	TRBJ1-6	NA
TGTGCCAGTAATCCTTCGACTAGCGGGTACAATGAGCAGTTCTTC	CASNPSTSGYNEQFF	TRBD2	TRBV19	TRBJ2-1	NA
TGTGCCAGCAGCCCCCGGCGGAGCACAGATACGCAGTATTTT	CASSPRRSTDTQYF	NA	TRBV5-8	TRBJ2-3	NA
TGTGCCAGCAGCTTAGGTTCGCCCAATTCACCCCTCCACTTT	CASSLGSPNSPLHF	NA	TRBV7-2	TRBJ1-6	NA
TGTGCCAGTAGTGACCGGGACGGTTATAATTCACCCCTCCACTTT	CASSDRDGYNSPLHF	NA	TRBV19	TRBJ1-6	NA
TGTGCCAGCAGCTTAGTAGAGGGGGGTTCTAATGAGCAGTTCTTC	CASSLVEGGSNEQFF	NA	TRBV11-2	TRBJ2-1	NA
TGTGCCAGCAGCTCTCATCTACAGGGGGCATTTGGCTACACCTTC	CASSSHLQGAFGYTF	TRBD1	TRBV11-2	TRBJ1-2	NA
TGCGCCAGCAGACCTCGAGCGGGGAGCTCCTACGAGCAGTACTTC	CASRPRAGSSYEQYF	TRBD2	TRBV5-1	TRBJ2-7	NA
TGTGCCAGCAGCTTGTTTATTGGGAGAGGGTCAGGGCAGTTCTTC	CASSLFIGRGSGQFF	NA	TRBV5-5	TRBJ2-1	NA
TGTGCCAGCAGCCATTTAGCGGGATCGGCGGATACGCAGTATTTT	CASSHLAGSADTQYF	TRBD2	TRBV13	TRBJ2-3	NA
TGTGCCAGCAGGAGGGTGACGGACACAGATACGCAGTATTTT	CASRRVTDTDTQYF	NA	TRBV5-4	TRBJ2-3	few
TGTGCCAGCTCAGGGCTCAATGACAGTTTTAATGAAAAACTGTTTTTT	CASSGLNDSFNEKLFF	NA	TRBV18	TRBJ1-4	NA
TGTGCCAGCAGCCAAATCCCATTCCTCAGGGACAAGTTAGAGACCCAGTACTTC	CASSQIPFLRDKLETQYF	NA	TRBV7-2	TRBJ2-5	NA
TGTGCCAGCAGTTTTGCCGGGGGCTGGAACTATGGCTACACCTTC	CASSFAGGWNYGYTF	NA	TRBV27	TRBJ1-2	NA
TGTGCCAGCAGCTTTCGCCGATTAAGGGAGACCCAGTACTTC	CASSFRRLRETQYF	NA	TRBV7-2	TRBJ2-5	NA
TGTGCCAGCAGCTTAACGTCGGCTTCCTACAATGAGCAGTTCTTC	CASSLTSASYNEQFF	NA	TRBV7-3	TRBJ2-1	NA
TGTGCCAGCAGTTACTCGGAAGGGACACTTCAAGCTTTCTTT	CASSYSEGTLQAFF	NA	TRBV6-5	TRBJ1-1	NA
TGTGCCAGCAGGCCAGAAGCGGGGGCCTTCAATGAGCAGTTCTTC	CASRPEAGAFNEQFF	TRBD2	TRBV6-6	TRBJ2-1	NA
TGTGCCAGCAGCCGCCTAGGAGGAAACACCATATATTTT	CASSRLGGNTIYF	NA	TRBV7-3	TRBJ1-3	NA
TGTGCCAGCACCCGACAGGGATCCAACTATGGCTACACCTTC	CASTRQGSNYGYTF	TRBD1	TRBV6-1	TRBJ1-2	few
TGCAGCTCCGCCGGGACAGGGGGCGTGAATTCACCCCTCCACTTT	CSSAGTGGVNSPLHF	TRBD1	TRBV29-1	TRBJ1-6	NA
TGTGCCAGCTCCGGGGGCAGGGACAATTCACCCCTCCACTTT	CASSGGRDNSPLHF	NA	TRBV9	TRBJ1-6	once
TGTGCCAGCAGCTCCGACCGCCTTGTGCAGTACTTC	CASSSDRLVQYF	NA	TRBV5-5	TRBJ2-7	NA
TGTGCCAGCAGCTTGGAGGGGGGAGGAATTAATGAAAAACTGTTTTTT	CASSLEGGGINEKLFF	NA	TRBV5-4	TRBJ1-4	NA
TGTGCCAGCACCCAGACGAAGGTTTCCTACGAGCAGTACTTC	CASTQTKVSYEQYF	NA	TRBV2	TRBJ2-7	few
TGTGCCAGCAGATCCGGGACGCTCGATGAAAAACTGTTTTTT	CASRSGTLDEKLFF	NA	TRBV5-8	TRBJ1-4	once
TGTGCCAGTATACCACAGGGCTCTGGGGCCAACGTCCTGACTTTC	CASIPQGSGANVLTF	NA	TRBV6-1	TRBJ2-6	NA
TGTGCCTGGAGTTCGGGGATCCACGAGCAGTACTTC	CAWSSGIHEQYF	NA	TRBV30	TRBJ2-7	NA
TGTGCCAGCTCACTCGGACTAGCGGGCCCAATCTACGAGCAGTACTTC	CASSLGLAGPIYEQYF	TRBD2	TRBV18	TRBJ2-7	NA
TGTGCCAGTAAACCGGGACCTTACACAGATACGCAGTATTTT	CASKPGPYTDTQYF	NA	TRBV7-3	TRBJ2-3	NA
TGTGCCAGCAGCACCCTGGCGGGGGATGGCTACACCTTC	CASSTLAGDGYTF	NA	TRBV5-8	TRBJ1-2	NA
TGTGCCAGCAGCCAAAGGACAGGGTACAATGAGCAGTTCTTC	CASSQRTGYNEQFF	TRBD1	TRBV11-2	TRBJ2-1	NA
TGTGCCAGCAGCACTTCCGTGGCTGGGTTTGCGCAGTTCTTC	CASSTSVAGFAQFF	NA	TRBV9	TRBJ2-1	once